This TCR beta chain was captured in a study of blood T cells in healthy people across ages. Study at large: About one barcoded beta molecule per two T cells was captured by template switching.

The germline V gene encodes CDR1 SQVTM and CDR2 ANQGSEA. V lost 7 bases to trimming and J lost 2 bases, with 18 bases between them. The length of the CDR3 is 14 residues. Primers used in a second PCR of about 7 to 12 cycles were a sample-barcoded 5' primer and a J-beta primer mix. Every molecule of cDNA carried a tag from a template-switch adaptor with 12 random nucleotides. TCRdb independently ran MiXCR on the 5' RACE reads; one entry per CDR3 protein. This table holds 540,000 or so distinct CDR3 sequences, around 24% found once. This clonotype appeared a few times. These same records also appear under a second study, on T cells of mothers and their children. From that paper: In both related and unrelated pairs, TCR recombination output is shaped similarly by thymic selection.

The chain carries TRBV29-1 and TRBJ2-7; D may be TRBD1 or TRBD2 (5 bases each). The TCR originated in a boy between 10 and 17 years old in good health. Source material: blood. The CDR3 reads CSARDPDQTYEQYF. CDR3 DNA sequence: TGCAGCGCTAGGGACCCTGATCAAACCTACGAGCAGTACTTC.